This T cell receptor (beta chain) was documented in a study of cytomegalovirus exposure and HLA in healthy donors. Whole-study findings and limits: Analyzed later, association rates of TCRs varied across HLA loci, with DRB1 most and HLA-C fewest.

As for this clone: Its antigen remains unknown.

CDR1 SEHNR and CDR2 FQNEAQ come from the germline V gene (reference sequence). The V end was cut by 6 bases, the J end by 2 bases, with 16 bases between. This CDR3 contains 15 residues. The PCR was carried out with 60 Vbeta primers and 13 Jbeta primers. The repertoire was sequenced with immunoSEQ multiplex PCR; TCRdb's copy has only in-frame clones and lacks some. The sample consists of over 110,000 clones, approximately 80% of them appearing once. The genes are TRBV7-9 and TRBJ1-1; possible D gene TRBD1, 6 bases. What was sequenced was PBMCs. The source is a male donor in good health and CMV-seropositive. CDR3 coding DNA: TGTGCCAGCAGTGGGCTCCAGGGGTCCAACACTGAAGCTTTCTTT. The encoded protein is CASSGLQGSNTEAFF.